The following is a T cell receptor beta chain sequence with its context. Germline V lookup: CDR1 MDHEN, CDR2 SYDVKM. Trimming pared 6 bases from V and 9 bases from J, leaving 23 bases between. CDR3 length: 15 residues. This sample was taken from a study of blood T cell repertoires in COVID-19. For the study at large: The samples span acute and convalescent COVID-19 from the United States, Italy and Spain. Nucleic acid was either cDNA or gDNA, and it came from T cells, B-cell-depleted T cells, or PBMCs.

As handled by the study authors: Nucleated cell number was recorded as an estimate derived from reference gene primer amplification. Clones were sequenced by immunoSEQ multiplex PCR, and TCRdb holds only the in-frame ones, with some missing. V, J and clone size reflect that table, while D and trimming were determined from the DNA. Of about 89,000 clones in the sample, 65% to 80% were seen once. This clonotype originated in a human donor in a cohort sampled during active COVID-19. Sequences were obtained from peripheral blood. The chain combines TRBV28 with TRBJ1-2; D ambiguous. CDR3 DNA: TGTGCCAGCAGCCTCCCCCTAGGTGCCGGGATAAGCTACACCTTC. Translation: CASSLPLGAGISYTF.